Listed here are 32 T cell receptor beta chains from one sample, sequenced in a study of radiotherapy plus CTLA-4 blockade in lung cancer. The assay was immunoSEQ multiplex PCR, and TCRdb's table has in-frame clones only and misses some. The sample gives 75,000 to 95,000 clones, approximately 79% of which show up once; 11% to 15% is in the top ten. Material: peripheral blood, obtained from a patient treated with radiotherapy plus ipilimumab. Source of these receptors: a human donor with non-small cell lung cancer that progressed on radiotherapy plus ipilimumab.

Concerning this clone: A read error may account for a junction end that differs from germline. J is TRBJ2-4 and V is TRBV28; 8 positions match TRBD2. The CDR3 runs to 15 residues. Germline CDR1 reads MDHEN; CDR2 reads SYDVKM. Here the CDR3 DNA reads TGTGCCAGCAGTGGGGGAGACCTCGGACTAGCTCCAACCACCTTC. Protein: CASSGGDLGLAPTTF.

The rearrangement joins TRBV7-9 to TRBJ1-1; 10 positions agree with TRBD1. CDR3 length: 14 residues. CDR1 SEHNR and CDR2 FQNEAQ come from the germline V gene (reference sequence). V dropped 5 bases and J dropped 4; count of bases not matched to a gene: 4. CDR3 residues: CASSEGTGVTEAFF. CDR3 sequence (DNA): TGTGCCAGCAGCGAGGGGACAGGGGTCACTGAAGCTTTCTTT.

A remark on this clone: A junction end diverges from the germline sequence, so it may reflect a read error. This chain joins TRBV11-2 and TRBJ2-1, with 7 bases identical to TRBD2. Germline CDR1 and CDR2: SGHAT and FQNNGV. This CDR3 spans 13 amino acids. CDR3 amino acids: CASRGTTSLHAIF. The CDR3 DNA reads as TGTGCCAGCAGGGGGACTACCTCCTTACACGCCATCTTC.

This chain links TRBV5-4 with TRBJ1-1; 8 nucleotides line up with TRBD1. V lost 4 bases to trimming and J lost 1 base; unmatched junction nucleotides: 6. The CDR3 sequence is 15 residues long. Germline assignment: CDR1 SGHNT and CDR2 YYREEE (reference sequence). The CDR3 loop reads CASSGPGTGNTEAFF. The CDR3, as DNA: TGTGCCAGCAGCGGACCCGGGACAGGGAACACTGAAGCTTTCTTT.

CDR3 nucleotide sequence: TGTGCCATCAGTGACCGGGACCGTACTTACGAGCAGTACTTC. Amino acid sequence: CAISDRDRTYEQYF. J is TRBJ2-7 and V is TRBV10-3; D possibly matches TRBD1 or TRBD2 (5 bases each). The CDR3 has 14 amino acids. Per the germline V gene, CDR1 is ENHRY and CDR2 is SYGVKD. Trimming took 3 bases from V and 4 from J, leaving 13 bases between them.

This clone occurred once. The chain recombines TRBV28 with TRBJ1-5; D gene unclear. Germline CDR1 is MDHEN and CDR2 is SYDVKM. V was trimmed by 5 bases and J by 0 bases, leaving 11 bases between them. This CDR3 spans 15 amino acids. CDR3 nucleotide sequence: TGTGCCAGCAGTCCTAGGGCTTATAGCAATCAGCCCCAGCATTTT. It encodes CASSPRAYSNQPQHF.

The chain employs TRBV5-4 and TRBJ1-1, with D perhaps TRBD1 (5 bases). V shed 4 bases and J shed 5 bases, with 15 bases lying between them. There are 14 residues in the CDR3. Germline values: CDR1 SGHNT, CDR2 YYREEE (reference sequence). This CDR3 reads CASSPTGGETEAFF. CDR3 nucleotides: TGTGCCAGCAGCCCAACGGGGGGGGAGACTGAAGCTTTCTTT.

V gene TRBV4-2 combines with J gene TRBJ2-1; 10 positions match TRBD2. Germline loops: CDR1 LGHNA, CDR2 YNFKEQ. The CDR3 runs 16 residues. The trim removed 0 bases at V and 8 bases at J, leaving 7 bases unmatched. The CDR3 DNA follows: TGTGCCAGCAGCCAAGAAGGAGCGGGGGGGCTCTATGAGCAGTTCTTC. Translated, it gives CASSQEGAGGLYEQFF.

The rearrangement uses TRBV5-5 and TRBJ2-3; a possible D gene is TRBD1 (6 bases). CDR3 size: 14 residues. Germline CDR1 reads SGHKS; CDR2 reads YYEKEE (reference sequence). V was shortened by 1 base and J by 4 bases, with 10 bases between the two germline ends. CDR3 protein: CASSLQGLADTQYF. In nucleotides, the CDR3 is TGTGCCAGCAGCTTGCAGGGGCTCGCAGATACGCAGTATTTT.

This chain joins TRBV27 and TRBJ2-7, with D maybe TRBD2 (5 bases). Between the trimmed V and J ends, which lost 2 bases and 2 bases, there was a span of 13 bases. From germline, CDR1 is MNHEY and CDR2 SMNVEV (reference sequence). The CDR3 contains 15 residues. The DNA for the CDR3 is TGTGCCAGCAGTTTAAGTTCAGGAGGACCCTACGAGCAGTACTTC. Its translation is CASSLSSGGPYEQYF.

This clone has more than one count but fewer than ten. Other DNA sequences in the sample encode the same CDR3. This chain links TRBV5-1 with TRBJ1-1; a weak D match, TRBD1 (5 bases). Germline V CDR1 and CDR2: SGHRS, YFSETQ. Trimming pared 5 bases from V and 5 bases from J, leaving 22 bases between. The CDR3 has 16 amino acids. The CDR3 nucleotides are TGCGCCAGCAGAGTTGACAGTTCGTTAGGAGGGACTGAAGCTTTCTTT. This translates into CASRVDSSLGGTEAFF.

The DNA of the CDR3 is TGCGCCAGCAGCCAAGATGGGGGACCCGGGACAGTTTATAATTCACCCCTCCACTTT. Encoded protein: CASSQDGGPGTVYNSPLHF. This chain uses TRBV4-1 with TRBJ1-6; 7 nucleotides align to TRBD1. Germline trimming cut 0 bases from V and 4 bases from J; bases unmatched to any gene: 12. Germline V gene lookup returns CDR1 MGHRA and CDR2 YSYEKL. The CDR3 sequence is 19 residues long.

The gene calls are TRBV18 and TRBJ1-6; no definite D call. The CDR3 spans 15 residues. CDR1 and CDR2 from the germline V gene are KGHSH and LQKENI. V lost 6 bases to trimming and J lost 4 bases, with 13 bases between them. Here the CDR3 DNA reads TGTGCCAGCTCCGACTCAGGAAGATATAATTCACCCCTCCACTTT. Translation: CASSDSGRYNSPLHF.

The V call is TRBV11-1, the J call TRBJ2-2; D possibly matches TRBD1 or TRBD2 (5 bases each). CDR1 SGHAT and CDR2 FQDESV come from the germline V gene (reference sequence). V was trimmed by 3 bases and J by 6 bases, leaving 11 bases between them. This CDR3 contains 14 residues. CDR3 coding DNA: TGTGCCAGCAGCTTCGGACGGGGACCCGGGGAGCTGTTTTTT. It codes for CASSFGRGPGELFF.

This clone was detected only a few times. V usage is TRBV19 and J usage is TRBJ2-1; D might be TRBD1 (6 bases). Germline CDR1 reads LNHDA; CDR2 reads SQIVND (reference sequence). Trimming removed 5 bases at V and 6 bases at J, with 17 bases between. CDR3 length: 15 residues. CDR3 sequence: CASSSTRTEVNEQFF. In DNA form, the CDR3 reads TGTGCCAGTAGTTCCACCCGGACAGAGGTCAATGAGCAGTTCTTC.

The chain couples TRBV28 to TRBJ1-5; the D gene is possibly TRBD1 (6 bases). The CDR3 runs to 16 residues. The V end lost 7 bases, the J end lost 4 bases, and 20 bases lay between the germline ends. CDR1 MDHEN and CDR2 SYDVKM come from the germline V gene. The chain's CDR3 is CASTPGGQGLNQPQHF. DNA for the CDR3: TGTGCCAGCACCCCTGGGGGGCAGGGGCTTAATCAGCCCCAGCATTTT.

V and J are TRBV11-2 and TRBJ2-3; 12 bases are shared with TRBD2. The CDR3 sequence is 16 residues long. Germline-derived CDR1 and CDR2 are SGHAT and FQNNGV. Trimming at V came to 5 bases and at J to 5 bases, leaving 8 bases not matched to a gene. In nucleotides, the CDR3 is TGTGCCAGCAGCCCAGGACTAGCGGGATCGGGAGATACGCAGTATTTT. Protein: CASSPGLAGSGDTQYF. The full variable domain, completed using reference TRBV11-2 and TRBJ2-3, is EAGVAQSPRYKIIEKRQSVAFWCNPISGHATLYWYQQILGQGPKLLIQFQNNGVVDDSQLPKDRFSAERLKGVDSTLKIQPAKLEDSAVYLCASSPGLAGSGDTQYFGPGTRLTVL.

On this clone itself: Lacking the conserved final phenylalanine or tryptophan, this CDR3 likely reflects a read error. It is unclear where the CDR3 begins or ends on the DNA, so no DNA is shown, and the CDR3 is as TCRdb lists it. V and J are TRBV2 and TRBJ2-7; the table names TRBD2, a call not compared with the DNA. Per the germline V gene, CDR1 is SNHLY and CDR2 is FYNNEI. The CDR3 is made up of 13 amino acids, end residues included. CDR3: CASSFDLMRGAVI.

In this sample, this clone turned up once. This chain connects TRBV28 to TRBJ2-1, with 9 bases lining up with TRBD1. Looked up from germline, CDR1 is MDHEN and CDR2 is SYDVKM. Trimming removed 7 bases from V and 6 bases from J; junction bases left unmatched: 10. CDR3 length: 15 amino acids. CDR3 loop: CASTRTGGARNEQFF. CDR3 DNA: TGTGCCAGCACCCGAACAGGGGGCGCTCGCAATGAGCAGTTCTTC.

The V and J genes are TRBV13 and TRBJ2-7; a possible D gene is TRBD1 (5 bases). Germline CDR1 is PRHDT and CDR2 is FYEKMQ (reference sequence). V was trimmed by 1 base and J by 7 bases, leaving 8 bases between them. The CDR3 runs to 12 residues. CDR3 nucleotide sequence: TGTGCCAGCAGCTTAGAGGGGCGGGAGCAGTACTTC. Its protein product is CASSLEGREQYF.

The chain uses TRBV4-2 and TRBJ2-1, with 7 bases that match TRBD2. The junction had 6 bases not matched to a gene; V was cut back by 2 bases and J by 5 bases. The germline gives CDR1 LGHNA, CDR2 YNFKEQ. The CDR3 covers 15 residues. The DNA of the CDR3 is TGTGCCAGCAGCCAATCAGGGACTAACGACAATGAGCAGTTCTTC. It yields the protein CASSQSGTNDNEQFF.

The V and J genes are TRBV6-1 and TRBJ2-3; a weak D match, TRBD2 (6 bases). The CDR3 has 14 residues. Germline CDR1 is MNHNS and CDR2 is SASEGT. The V end lost 8 bases, the J end lost 0 bases, and 12 bases lay between the germline ends. The CDR3 coding sequence is TGTGCCAGCGGACGGGGGATAAGCACAGATACGCAGTATTTT. Residues: CASGRGISTDTQYF.

The J gene is TRBJ2-5, the V gene TRBV9, with D unresolved. Between the trimmed V and J ends, which lost 4 bases and 0 bases, there was a span of 7 bases. Looked up from germline, CDR1 is SGDLS and CDR2 is YYNGEE. The CDR3 is made up of 13 amino acids. The CDR3 sequence is CASSPRDQETQYF. In nucleotides, the CDR3 is TGTGCCAGCAGCCCCCGCGACCAAGAGACCCAGTACTTC. Full variable domain (missing parts from reference TRBV9 and TRBJ2-5): DSGVTQTPKHLITATGQRVTLRCSPRSGDLSVYWYQQSLDQGLQFLIQYYNGEERAKGNILERFSAQQFPDLHSELNLSSLELGDSALYFCASSPRDQETQYFGPGTRLLVL.

The V call is TRBV4-1, the J call TRBJ2-5, with 7 bases lining up with TRBD2. The CDR3 totals 17 residues. After removal of 4 bases from V and 4 bases from J, the junction contained 15 bases not matched to a gene. Germline lookup yields CDR1 MGHRA and CDR2 YSYEKL. The CDR3 loop reads CASSPTSRGRGRETQYF. In DNA form, the CDR3 reads TGCGCCAGCAGCCCTACCTCGAGGGGCCGCGGGAGAGAGACCCAGTACTTC.

The chain links TRBV7-2 to TRBJ1-1; D is unresolved. V was shortened by 5 bases and J by 5 bases, with 12 bases between the two germline ends. The CDR3 consists of 13 residues. The V gene's germline CDR1 is SGHTA and CDR2 FQGNSA. As DNA, the CDR3 is TGTGCCAGCAGCCCGCCAGCGGGGACTGAAGCTTTCTTT. This translates into CASSPPAGTEAFF.

This chain links TRBV7-8 with TRBJ2-1; D tentatively fits TRBD1 or TRBD2 (7 bases each). This CDR3 has 17 residues. The V end lost 3 bases, the J end lost 6 bases, and 21 bases lay between the germline ends. CDR1 is SGHVS, CDR2 FQNEAQ, per germline. As DNA, the CDR3 is TGTGCCAGCAGCTTCCCAGGGGGACTACCTTTCGGCAATGAGCAGTTCTTC. It encodes CASSFPGGLPFGNEQFF.

In this sample, this clone turned up once. A read error may account for a junction end that differs from germline. The V and J genes are TRBV7-8 and TRBJ1-6; 9 positions match TRBD1. CDR1 SGHVS and CDR2 FQNEAQ come from the germline V gene. The length of the CDR3 is 16 residues. The CDR3, as DNA: TGTGCCAGCAGCTTAGGGAAACAGGGGGCAAATTCACTCCTCCACTTT. Its translation is CASSLGKQGANSLLHF.

V is TRBV15 and J is TRBJ1-5; the D is unclear. V lost 5 bases, J lost 4 bases, and 18 bases lay in between. Germline V gene sequence: CDR1 LNHNV, CDR2 YYDKDF (reference sequence). The CDR3 length is 16 residues. CDR3: CATSARTARGNQPQHF. CDR3 bases: TGTGCCACCAGCGCCCGGACGGCGAGAGGGAATCAGCCCCAGCATTTT.

This clone was recorded once. The chain is built from TRBV27 and TRBJ2-3; D remains ambiguous. The germline CDR1 and CDR2 sequences are MNHEY and SMNVEV (reference sequence). Trimming took off 3 bases at V and 7 bases at J, with 5 bases between the two ends. The CDR3 contains 11 residues. In DNA, the CDR3 is TGTGCCAGCAGTTTTGGGAATACGCAGTATTTT. Its protein is CASSFGNTQYF.

The rearrangement uses TRBV7-3 and TRBJ2-1, with a weak D call TRBD1 (5 bases). The germline V gene encodes CDR1 SGHTA and CDR2 FQGTGA. CDR3 length equals 13 residues. V gave up 5 bases and J gave up 5 bases, with 10 bases separating them. CDR3: CASSPGPDNEQFF. CDR3 nucleotides: TGTGCCAGCAGCCCAGGGCCCGACAATGAGCAGTTCTTC. The full variable domain, its missing parts supplied by reference TRBV7-3 and TRBJ2-1, is GAGVSQTPSNKVTEKGKYVELRCDPISGHTALYWYRQSLGQGPEFLIYFQGTGAADDSGLPNDRFFAVRPEGSVSTLKIQRTERGDSAVYLCASSPGPDNEQFFGPGTRLTVL.

This clone has a handful of counts. The chain recombines TRBV13 with TRBJ2-3, with 11 nucleotides matching TRBD1. Unmatched junction bases numbered 7, after V lost 5 bases and J lost 3 bases. The CDR3 consists of 16 residues. Germline V gene data show CDR1 as PRHDT and CDR2 as FYEKMQ (reference sequence). The CDR3 region has the DNA TGTGCCAGCAGCACCCGGACAGGGGGCTTGACAGATACGCAGTATTTT. Translated: CASSTRTGGLTDTQYF.

This clone was detected once. J is TRBJ1-1 and V is TRBV6-5; D is possibly TRBD1 (6 bases). Germline V gives CDR1 MNHEY, CDR2 SVGAGI. The V and J ends lost 6 bases and 4 bases respectively, with 18 bases between them. The CDR3 consists of 15 residues. CDR3 nucleotides: TGTGCCAGCAGGACGACAGGTCTGGTGGGCACTGAAGCTTTCTTT. It encodes CASRTTGLVGTEAFF.